These 15 T cell receptor beta chains share one sample of origin, sequenced in a study of blood T cell repertoires in COVID-19. TCRdb's copy holds only in-frame clones and misses some; the assay was immunoSEQ multiplex PCR. Of about 59,000 clones listed, 88% are singletons. Sample: peripheral blood. These receptors came from a woman of 80 years or more with active COVID-19.

The J gene is TRBJ1-2, the V gene TRBV4-1; D uncertain. The CDR3 is made up of 16 amino acids. V lost 4 bases and J lost 1, with 16 bases in between. Per germline, CDR1 MGHRA and CDR2 YSYEKL. The CDR3 DNA follows: TGCGCCAGCAGCCCGTCCCACACATCATTTAACTATGGCTACACCTTC. It yields the protein CASSPSHTSFNYGYTF.

This clone was picked up one time. This chain links TRBV4-3 with TRBJ1-2; D is possibly TRBD1 (5 bases). Trimming pared 0 bases from V and 7 bases from J, leaving 18 bases between. Germline V gives CDR1 LGHNA, CDR2 YSLEER. The CDR3 contains 16 residues. CDR3 bases: TGCGCCAGCAGCCAAGAAGGCAGTGCGGGGCTTTCTGGCTACACCTTC. It encodes CASSQEGSAGLSGYTF.

The chain links TRBV9 to TRBJ2-1; D remains unclear. Germline loops: CDR1 SGDLS, CDR2 YYNGEE. Between the trimmed V and J ends, which lost 4 bases and 6 bases, there was a span of 14 bases. The CDR3 loop spans 14 amino acids. Written as DNA, the CDR3 is TGTGCCAGCAGCTACAAGTCAGTTCCCAATGAGCAGTTCTTC. It yields the protein CASSYKSVPNEQFF.

This chain links TRBV5-6 with TRBJ1-4; D is uncertain. The germline V gene has CDR1 SGHDT and CDR2 YYEEEE. The CDR3 is made up of 15 amino acids. Trimming cost V 0 bases and J 8 bases, with 14 bases left between them. CDR3 sequence: CASSLAGFGREKLFF. The CDR3 nucleotides are TGTGCCAGCAGCTTGGCGGGGTTCGGGAGGGAAAAACTGTTTTTT.

A single count supports this clone. The chain carries TRBV5-6 and TRBJ1-2, with unresolved D. The V gene's germline CDR1 is SGHDT and CDR2 YYEEEE. Trimming left V 1 base short and J 4 bases short, with 14 bases between. This CDR3 comprises 15 residues. The CDR3 region is CASSLWREYSYGYTF. The CDR3 nucleotides are TGTGCCAGCAGCTTGTGGAGGGAGTACAGCTATGGCTACACCTTC. The full variable domain, its missing parts supplied by reference TRBV5-6 and TRBJ1-2, is DAGVTQSPTHLIKTRGQQVTLRCSPKSGHDTVSWYQQALGQGPQFIFQYYEEEERQRGNFPDRFSGHQFPNYSSELNVNALLLGDSALYLCASSLWREYSYGYTFGSGTRLTVV.

This rearrangement joins TRBV13 to TRBJ2-1; 8 nucleotides agree with TRBD2. The CDR3 runs 17 residues. Germline CDR1 PRHDT, CDR2 FYEKMQ (reference sequence). With 1 base clipped from V and 1 base from J, the junction kept 6 bases outside the gene matches. This CDR3 reads CASSLVIAGPSYNEQFF. As DNA, the CDR3 is TGTGCCAGCAGCTTAGTCATAGCGGGGCCTTCCTACAATGAGCAGTTCTTC.

The V gene is TRBV19, the J gene TRBJ1-3, with 8 bases fitting TRBD1. CDR3 length: 14 residues. Germline V gene data show CDR1 as LNHDA and CDR2 as SQIVND (reference sequence). V shed 7 bases and J 3 bases; nucleotides not matched to a gene: 5. Written as DNA, the CDR3 is TGTGCCAGTACCGAACAGGGGGTTGGAAACACCATATATTTT. It specifies CASTEQGVGNTIYF. Full variable domain (remainder filled in from reference TRBV19 and TRBJ1-3): DGGITQSPKYLFRKEGQNVTLSCEQNLNHDAMYWYRQDPGQGLRLIYYSQIVNDFQKGDIAEGYSVSREKKESFPLTVTSAQKNPTAFYLCASTEQGVGNTIYFGEGSWLTVV.

The chain employs TRBV13 and TRBJ2-7; D possibly corresponds to TRBD2 (7 bases). V dropped 5 bases and J dropped 7 bases, with 18 bases sitting between them. From germline, CDR1 is PRHDT and CDR2 FYEKMQ (reference sequence). The CDR3 covers 14 residues. CDR3 amino acids: CASSRGAPSREQYF. In nucleotides, the CDR3 is TGTGCCAGCAGCCGGGGGGCCCCCTCGCGAGAGCAGTACTTC.

This clone was detected only once. This chain joins TRBV19 and TRBJ2-1, with a weak D call TRBD2 (7 bases). This CDR3 is built from 12 residues. V gave up 7 bases and J gave up 14 bases, with 18 bases separating them. Germline loops: CDR1 LNHDA, CDR2 SQIVND (reference sequence). The DNA for the CDR3 is TGTGCCAGTACCCTTGAGGGGGGGGGCAAGTTCTTC. Amino acids: CASTLEGGGKFF.

The J gene is TRBJ1-5, the V gene TRBV2, with 9 nucleotides matching TRBD1. The trim removed 6 bases at V and 6 bases at J, leaving 0 bases unmatched. CDR1 is SNHLY and CDR2 is FYNNEI in the germline V gene. The CDR3 length is 12 residues. The CDR3 DNA reads TGTGCCAGCAGGGACAGGGGTCAGCCCCAGCATTTT. This translates into CASRDRGQPQHF.

The CDR3 coding sequence is TGTGCCAGTAGTATTATGGCTAGCGGGGGGCCACCCTACGAGCAGTACTTC. Translation: CASSIMASGGPPYEQYF. The rearrangement links TRBV19 to TRBJ2-7; TRBD2 aligns across 11 bases. The CDR3 totals 17 residues. Germline values: CDR1 LNHDA, CDR2 SQIVND (reference sequence). The ends lost 3 bases at V and 2 bases at J; junction bases unmatched: 9.

There are a few counts of this clone. This chain links TRBV7-6 with TRBJ2-3; 11 bases are a match to TRBD2. Germline V gene sequence: CDR1 SGHVS, CDR2 FNYEAQ. With V trimmed by 5 bases and J by 5 bases, 6 bases remained unmatched. This CDR3 has 15 amino acids. CDR3 region: CASSGTSGGGDTQYF. The CDR3 region has the DNA TGTGCCAGCAGCGGAACTAGCGGGGGTGGAGATACGCAGTATTTT.

The V gene is TRBV19, the J gene TRBJ1-1, with D hard to call. The CDR3 consists of 13 residues. Trimming removed 6 bases at V and 1 base at J, with 9 bases between. The germline V gene has CDR1 LNHDA and CDR2 SQIVND (reference sequence). CDR3 nucleotides: TGTGCCAGTAGACCGGCAGGGAACACTGAAGCTTTCTTT. This gives the protein CASRPAGNTEAFF.

V usage is TRBV2 and J usage is TRBJ2-1; tentatively, D is TRBD1 (6 bases). The CDR3 contains 14 residues. CDR1 SNHLY and CDR2 FYNNEI come from the germline V gene. The V end lost 9 bases, the J end lost 0 bases, and 12 bases lay between the germline ends. The CDR3 DNA reads TGTGCCAGTGATACAGGGTACTCCTACAATGAGCAGTTCTTC. The encoded protein is CASDTGYSYNEQFF. Full variable domain (missing parts from reference TRBV2 and TRBJ2-1): EPEVTQTPSHQVTQMGQEVILRCVPISNHLYFYWYRQILGQKVEFLVSFYNNEISEKSEIFDDQFSVERPDGSNFTLKIRSTKLEDSAMYFCASDTGYSYNEQFFGPGTRLTVL.

The V gene is TRBV6-1, the J gene TRBJ2-7, with D tentatively TRBD2 (5 bases). Per germline, CDR1 MNHNS and CDR2 SASEGT. With 2 bases removed from V and 5 bases from J, the gap between germline ends came to 7 bases. The CDR3 consists of 12 residues. DNA for the CDR3: TGTGCCAGCAGTGAAAAGAGGGACGAGCAGTACTTC. Its protein product is CASSEKRDEQYF.